The TCR beta chain described here comes from a study of tumor-infiltrating lymphocytes in primary liver carcinoma. Study as a whole: Lesions, classed as T1-T3 N0M0, spanned roughly 4.2 to 10 cm across.

Germline assignment: CDR1 SQVTM and CDR2 ANQGSEA. The CDR3 has 16 amino acids. The V end was cut by 7 bases, the J end by 5 bases, with 27 bases between. Making TCR beta cDNA involved around 540 ng total RNA and a constant-region primer. ARM-PCR was slightly modified, and three nested multiplex PCR rounds with it gave rise to the TCR beta libraries. Rounds one and two of PCR, each of roughly 10 cycles, were primed with TRBV1-TRBV30 forward primers and a C-beta reverse primer. From the multiplex PCR reads, TCRdb called clonotypes with MiXCR, one entry per CDR3 protein. Of some 22,000 distinct CDR3 sequences listed, about 74% are singletons. Broader study findings: Just around 7.5-24% of top clones spanned all five tumor regions. In tumor-adjacent and tumor-blood pairs, overlap was lower than in tumor region pairs.

Between roughly 20 and 33 mg of unsorted bulk tissue served as the source from which RNA and DNA were co-extracted. Every tumor sample analyzed contained over 75% viable tumor cells. This clonotype was picked up many times. As yet, its antigen is unknown. Sequenced material: liver tumor tissue from sampling region 5. The subset is: tumor region T5, tumor centre. The V and J genes are TRBV29-1 and TRBJ2-7, with D possibly being TRBD1 (6 bases). The receptor's source is a woman younger than 45 with primary liver carcinoma and hepatitis B virus infection. The CDR3 region has the DNA TGCAGCGCTAGAGGGGTCCGGGACGGACAGACCAACGAGCAGTACTTC. Translating it yields CSARGVRDGQTNEQYF.